This TCR beta chain originates from a study of blood T cell repertoires in COVID-19. V dropped 2 bases and J dropped 4 bases, with 14 bases sitting between them. This CDR3 is built from 15 residues. Germline V gene data show CDR1 as KGHSH and CDR2 as LQKENI. Data came from immunoSEQ multiplex PCR; TCRdb stores just in-frame clones and leaves some out. The sample carries fewer than 150,000 clones, 85% to 90% recorded once. The chain recombines TRBV18 with TRBJ1-2; tentatively, D is TRBD1 (6 bases). This TCR came from a woman in her forties or fifties with active or convalescent COVID-19. Material: peripheral blood. CDR3 bases: TGTGCCAGCTCACCAGGGCCAGGGACACTCTATGGCTACACCTTC. Encoded protein: CASSPGPGTLYGYTF.